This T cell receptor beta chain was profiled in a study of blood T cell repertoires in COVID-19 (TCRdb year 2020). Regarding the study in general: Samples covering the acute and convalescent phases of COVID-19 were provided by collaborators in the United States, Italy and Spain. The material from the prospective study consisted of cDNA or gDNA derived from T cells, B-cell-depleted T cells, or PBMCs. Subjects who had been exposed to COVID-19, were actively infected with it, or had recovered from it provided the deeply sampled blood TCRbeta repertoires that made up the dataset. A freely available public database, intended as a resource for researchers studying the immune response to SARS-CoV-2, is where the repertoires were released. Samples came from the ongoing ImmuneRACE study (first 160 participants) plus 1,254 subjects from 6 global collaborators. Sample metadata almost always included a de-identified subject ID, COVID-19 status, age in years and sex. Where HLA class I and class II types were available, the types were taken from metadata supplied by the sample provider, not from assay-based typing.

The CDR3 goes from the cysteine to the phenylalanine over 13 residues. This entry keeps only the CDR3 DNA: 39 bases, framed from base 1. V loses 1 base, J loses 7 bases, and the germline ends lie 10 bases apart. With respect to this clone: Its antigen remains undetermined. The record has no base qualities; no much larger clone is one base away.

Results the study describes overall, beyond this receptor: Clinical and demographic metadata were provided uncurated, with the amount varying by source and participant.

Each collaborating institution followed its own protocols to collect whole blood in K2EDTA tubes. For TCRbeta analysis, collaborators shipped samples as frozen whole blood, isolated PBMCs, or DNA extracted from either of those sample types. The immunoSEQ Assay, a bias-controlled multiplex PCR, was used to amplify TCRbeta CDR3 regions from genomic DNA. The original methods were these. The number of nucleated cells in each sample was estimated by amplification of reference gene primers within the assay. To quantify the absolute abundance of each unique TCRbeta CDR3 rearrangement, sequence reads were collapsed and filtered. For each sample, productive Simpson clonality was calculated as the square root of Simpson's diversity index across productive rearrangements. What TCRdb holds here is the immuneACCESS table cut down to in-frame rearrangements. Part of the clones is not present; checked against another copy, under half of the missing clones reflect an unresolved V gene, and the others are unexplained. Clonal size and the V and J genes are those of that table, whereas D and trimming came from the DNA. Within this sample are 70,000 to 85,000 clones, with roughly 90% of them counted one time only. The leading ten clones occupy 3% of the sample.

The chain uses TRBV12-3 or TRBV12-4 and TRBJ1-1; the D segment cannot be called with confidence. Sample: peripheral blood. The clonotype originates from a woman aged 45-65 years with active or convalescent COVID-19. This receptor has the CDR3 CASSLGFGGEAFF. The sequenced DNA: TGTGCCAGCAGTTTAGGGTTTGGCGGTGAAGCTTTCTTT.